The clone carrying this T cell receptor (beta chain) has only one observation. Its specificity is not known. This entry comes from a study of shared clonotypes between healthy human individuals. Study-wide results and limits: When naive CD4 clonotypes were compared across several donors, about 4.8% were shared. Clonotypes which were not shared had lower generation probabilities than clonotypes that all four donors shared.

The repertoire was sequenced with immunoSEQ multiplex PCR; TCRdb's copy has only in-frame clones and lacks some. In the table there are about 1.5 million clones, under 99% of which are singletons. The CDR3 extends over 16 amino acids. The V segment lost 5 bases and the J segment 0 bases; nucleotides outside the gene matches: 6. Germline V gene lookup returns CDR1 SGHNT and CDR2 YYREEE (reference sequence). None of the donors, who were healthy HIV-negative adults, had recently had acute infections or vaccinations. The chain carries TRBV5-4 and TRBJ2-2, with TRBD2 matching over 8 bases. The sequence was obtained from a man aged 30-40 years in good health. The sample taken for sequencing was naive CD4+ T cells sorted from blood. Subset given: CD45RA+ positively selected. The CDR3 coding sequence is TGTGCCAGCAGACCAACAGCGGGGGCGAACACCGGGGAGCTGTTTTTT. This sequence encodes CASRPTAGANTGELFF.